The T cell receptor beta chain described here comes from a study of identical twins. The germline V gene encodes CDR1 SNHLY and CDR2 FYNNEI. The CDR3 length is 15 residues. Trimming removed 4 bases from V and 5 bases from J; junction bases left unmatched: 9. The donors were all healthy and Caucasian. TCRdb fed the 5' RACE reads into MiXCR, producing one record per CDR3 protein. The table records roughly 1,500,000 distinct CDR3 sequences, about 31% of them present only once. The rearrangement joins TRBV2 to TRBJ2-5; 8 bases line up with TRBD2. Sequencing used cord blood. This clonotype was sampled from a newborn girl in good health. This chain's CDR3 is CASSAGSGKWETQYF. In DNA, the CDR3 is TGTGCCAGCAGTGCTGGTAGCGGGAAATGGGAGACCCAGTACTTC. Using reference TRBV2 and TRBJ2-5 for the parts outside the CDR3, the full variable domain is EPEVTQTPSHQVTQMGQEVILRCVPISNHLYFYWYRQILGQKVEFLVSFYNNEISEKSEIFDDQFSVERPDGSNFTLKIRSTKLEDSAMYFCASSAGSGKWETQYFGPGTRLLVL.